This T cell receptor beta chain was recorded in a study of shared T cell receptors in the human thymus. Germline-derived CDR1 and CDR2 are SNHLY and FYNNEI. V dropped 6 bases and J dropped 0 bases, with 6 bases sitting between them. This CDR3 contains 13 residues. Method: immunoSEQ multiplex PCR; TCRdb's copy keeps in-frame clones and lacks some. The repertoire holds hundreds of thousands of clones, with approximately 90% as singletons. The same data also contributed to another study, on human thymus T cells. As reported in that work: Healthy Finnish infants undergoing corrective surgery for congenital heart defects were used as donors. Thymus tissue for the work was resected from patients undergoing corrective heart surgery. V and J genes seemed to be used with bias in thymic and blood repertoires. Unrelated individuals had highly overlapping thymic repertoires, as reported in related research.

The sequenced sample was thymocytes. The origin of this receptor is a boy under three years old with a congenital heart defect. This chain joins TRBV2 and TRBJ1-5, with D unclear. The CDR3 DNA follows: TGTGCCAGCAGCGTATATAGCAATCAGCCCCAGCATTTT. The encoded protein is CASSVYSNQPQHF.